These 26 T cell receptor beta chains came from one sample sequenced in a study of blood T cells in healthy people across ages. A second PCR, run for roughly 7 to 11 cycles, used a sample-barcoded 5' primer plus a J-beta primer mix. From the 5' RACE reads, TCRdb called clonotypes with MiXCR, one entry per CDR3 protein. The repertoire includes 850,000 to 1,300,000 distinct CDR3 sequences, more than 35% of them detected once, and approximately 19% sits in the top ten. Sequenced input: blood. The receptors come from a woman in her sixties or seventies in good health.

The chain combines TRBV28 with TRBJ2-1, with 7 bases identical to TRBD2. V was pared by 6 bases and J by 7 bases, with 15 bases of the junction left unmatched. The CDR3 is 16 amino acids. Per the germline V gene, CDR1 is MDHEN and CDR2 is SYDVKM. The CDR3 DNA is TGTGCCAGCAGCCCCGGCGGGTTAGCGGGTCGGAATGAGCAGTTCTTC. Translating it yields CASSPGGLAGRNEQFF. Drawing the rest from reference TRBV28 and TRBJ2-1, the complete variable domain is DVKVTQSSRYLVKRTGEKVFLECVQDMDHENMFWYRQDPGLGLRLIYFSYDVKMKEKGDIPEGYSVSREKKERFSLILESASTNQTSMYLCASSPGGLAGRNEQFFGPGTRLTVL.

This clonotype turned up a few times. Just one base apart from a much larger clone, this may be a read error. The CDR3 DNA reads as TGCGCCAGCAGCTTGGAGGGATCACTAGCGGGAGACTACTATGAGCAGTACTTC. Residues: CASSLEGSLAGDYYEQYF. V usage is TRBV5-1 and J usage is TRBJ2-7; 11 bases are a match to TRBD2. The CDR3 covers 18 residues. J gave up 7 bases and V 0 bases, and 15 bases lay outside the gene matches. Germline V gene lookup returns CDR1 SGHRS and CDR2 YFSETQ.

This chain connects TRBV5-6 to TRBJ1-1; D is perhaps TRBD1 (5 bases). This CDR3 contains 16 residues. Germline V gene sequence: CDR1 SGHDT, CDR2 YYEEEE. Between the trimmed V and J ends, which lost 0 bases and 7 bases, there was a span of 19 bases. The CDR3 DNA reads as TGTGCCAGCAGCTTGGCCACCAGGGAGTTTTCAAGTGAAGCTTTCTTT. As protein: CASSLATREFSSEAFF.

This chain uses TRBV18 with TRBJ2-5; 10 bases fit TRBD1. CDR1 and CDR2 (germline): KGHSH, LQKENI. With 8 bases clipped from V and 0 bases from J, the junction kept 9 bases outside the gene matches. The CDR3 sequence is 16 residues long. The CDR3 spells CASGRKGQGYQETQYF. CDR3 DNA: TGTGCCAGCGGGCGTAAGGGACAGGGGTACCAAGAGACCCAGTACTTC.

The CDR3 DNA follows: TGTGCCATCAGTGAAGGCCTGCCGTCCGATAATTCACCCCTCCACTTT. Translated, it gives CAISEGLPSDNSPLHF. This rearrangement joins TRBV10-3 to TRBJ1-6; D gene uncertain. With 3 bases removed from V and 5 bases from J, the gap between germline ends came to 14 bases. The germline V gene encodes CDR1 ENHRY and CDR2 SYGVKD. CDR3 length equals 16 residues.

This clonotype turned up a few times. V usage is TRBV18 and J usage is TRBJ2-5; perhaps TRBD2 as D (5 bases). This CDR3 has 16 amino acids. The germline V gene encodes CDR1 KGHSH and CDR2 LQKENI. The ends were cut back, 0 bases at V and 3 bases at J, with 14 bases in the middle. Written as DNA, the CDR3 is TGTGCCAGCTCACCACCGCTTAATAGCGAAAAAGAGACCCAGTACTTC. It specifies CASSPPLNSEKETQYF. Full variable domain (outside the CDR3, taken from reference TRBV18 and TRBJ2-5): NAGVMQNPRHLVRRRGQEARLRCSPMKGHSHVYWYRQLPEEGLKFMVYLQKENIIDESGMPKERFSAEFPKEGPSILRIQQVVRGDSAAYFCASSPPLNSEKETQYFGPGTRLLVL.

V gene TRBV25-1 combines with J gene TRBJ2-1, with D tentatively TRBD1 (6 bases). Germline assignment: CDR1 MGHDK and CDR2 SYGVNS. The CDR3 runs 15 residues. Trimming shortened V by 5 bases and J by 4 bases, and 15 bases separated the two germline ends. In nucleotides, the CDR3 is TGTGCCAGCAGTCACCGGGACACGGGGTACAATGAGCAGTTCTTC. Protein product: CASSHRDTGYNEQFF.

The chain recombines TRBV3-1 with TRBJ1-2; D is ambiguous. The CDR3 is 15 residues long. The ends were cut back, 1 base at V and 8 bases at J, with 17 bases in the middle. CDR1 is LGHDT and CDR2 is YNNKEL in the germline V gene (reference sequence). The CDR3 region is CASSQVLAGGYGYTF. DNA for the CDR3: TGTGCCAGCAGCCAAGTCCTCGCCGGTGGCTACGGCTACACCTTC.

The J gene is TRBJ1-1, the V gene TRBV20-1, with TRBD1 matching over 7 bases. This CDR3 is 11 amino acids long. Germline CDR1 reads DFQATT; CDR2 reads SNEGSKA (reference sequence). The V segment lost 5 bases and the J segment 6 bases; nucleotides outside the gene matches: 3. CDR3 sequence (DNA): TGCAGTGCTGAGACAGGGCCTGAAGCTTTCTTT. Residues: CSAETGPEAFF.

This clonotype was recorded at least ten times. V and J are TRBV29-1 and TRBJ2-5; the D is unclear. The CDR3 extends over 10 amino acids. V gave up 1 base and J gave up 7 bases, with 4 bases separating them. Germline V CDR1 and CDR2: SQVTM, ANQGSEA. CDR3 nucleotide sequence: TGCAGCGTTGAAGCGGGGACCCAGTACTTC. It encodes CSVEAGTQYF. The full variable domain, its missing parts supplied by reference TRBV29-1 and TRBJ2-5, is SAVISQKPSRDICQRGTSLTIQCQVDSQVTMMFWYRQQPGQSLTLIATANQGSEATYESGFVIDKFPISRPNLTFSTLTVSNMSPEDSSIYLCSVEAGTQYFGPGTRLLVL.

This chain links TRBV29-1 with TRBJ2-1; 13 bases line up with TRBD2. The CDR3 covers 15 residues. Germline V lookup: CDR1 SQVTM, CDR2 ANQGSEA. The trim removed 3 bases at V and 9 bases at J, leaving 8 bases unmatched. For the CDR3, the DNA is TGCAGCGTTGAGAAGGGACTAGCGGGGCCGGCTGAGCAGTTCTTC. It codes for CSVEKGLAGPAEQFF.

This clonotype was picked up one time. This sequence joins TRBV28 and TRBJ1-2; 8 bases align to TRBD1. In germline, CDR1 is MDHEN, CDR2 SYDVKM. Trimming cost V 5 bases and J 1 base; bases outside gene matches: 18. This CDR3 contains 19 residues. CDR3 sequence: CASSPHIGQGLRDNYGYTF. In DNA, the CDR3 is TGTGCCAGCAGTCCTCATATAGGACAGGGTTTGAGGGATAACTATGGCTACACCTTC.

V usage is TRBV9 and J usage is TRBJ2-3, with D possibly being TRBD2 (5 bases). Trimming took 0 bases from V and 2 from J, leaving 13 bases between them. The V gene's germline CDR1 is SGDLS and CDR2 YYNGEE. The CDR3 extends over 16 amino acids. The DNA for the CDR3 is TGTGCCAGCAGCGTAGGGAGCGGAGAGCCCACAGATACGCAGTATTTT. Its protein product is CASSVGSGEPTDTQYF.

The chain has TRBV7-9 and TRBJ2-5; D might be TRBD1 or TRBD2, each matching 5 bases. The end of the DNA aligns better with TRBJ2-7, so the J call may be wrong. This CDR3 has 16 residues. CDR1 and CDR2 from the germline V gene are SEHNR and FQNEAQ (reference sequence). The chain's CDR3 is CASSRGRQSFPYEQYF. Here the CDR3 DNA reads TGTGCCAGCAGCCGGGGTCGACAGTCCTTCCCCTACGAGCAGTACTTC.

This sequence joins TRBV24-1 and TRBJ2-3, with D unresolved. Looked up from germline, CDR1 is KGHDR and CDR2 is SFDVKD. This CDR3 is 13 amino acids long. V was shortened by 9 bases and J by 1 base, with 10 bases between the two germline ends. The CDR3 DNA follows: TGTGCCACCCAGGACGGCGGCACAGATACGCAGTATTTT. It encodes CATQDGGTDTQYF.

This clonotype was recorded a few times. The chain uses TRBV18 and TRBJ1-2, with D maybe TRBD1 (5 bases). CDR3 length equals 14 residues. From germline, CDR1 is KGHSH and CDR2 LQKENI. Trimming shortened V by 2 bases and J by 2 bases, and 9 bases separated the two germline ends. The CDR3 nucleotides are TGTGCCAGCTCACCAGGATCAGGGAACTATGGCTACACCTTC. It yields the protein CASSPGSGNYGYTF.

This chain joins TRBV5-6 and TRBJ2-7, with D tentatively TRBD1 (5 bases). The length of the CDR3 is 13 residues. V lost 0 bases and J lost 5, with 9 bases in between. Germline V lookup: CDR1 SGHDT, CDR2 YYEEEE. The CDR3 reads CASSLALGDEQYF. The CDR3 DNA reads TGTGCCAGCAGCTTGGCCTTAGGGGACGAGCAGTACTTC.

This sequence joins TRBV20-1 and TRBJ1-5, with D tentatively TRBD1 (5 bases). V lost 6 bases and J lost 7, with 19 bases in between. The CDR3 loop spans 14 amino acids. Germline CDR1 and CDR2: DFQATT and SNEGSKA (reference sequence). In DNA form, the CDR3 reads TGCAGTGCAGTTTCACCGGGACGAGGACAGCCCCAGCATTTT. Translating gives CSAVSPGRGQPQHF.

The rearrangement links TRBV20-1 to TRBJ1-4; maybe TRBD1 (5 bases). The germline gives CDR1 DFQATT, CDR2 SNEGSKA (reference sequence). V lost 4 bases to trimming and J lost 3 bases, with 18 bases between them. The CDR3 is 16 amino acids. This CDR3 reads CSATKIQGMANEKLFF. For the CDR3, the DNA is TGCAGTGCTACAAAAATCCAGGGTATGGCTAATGAAAAACTGTTTTTT.

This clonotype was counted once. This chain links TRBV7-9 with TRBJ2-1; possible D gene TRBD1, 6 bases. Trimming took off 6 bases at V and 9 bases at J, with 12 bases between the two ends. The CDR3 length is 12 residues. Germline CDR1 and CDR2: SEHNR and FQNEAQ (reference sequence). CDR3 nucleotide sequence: TGTGCCAGCAGGTTTACAGGGACTGAGCAGTTCTTC. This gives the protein CASRFTGTEQFF.

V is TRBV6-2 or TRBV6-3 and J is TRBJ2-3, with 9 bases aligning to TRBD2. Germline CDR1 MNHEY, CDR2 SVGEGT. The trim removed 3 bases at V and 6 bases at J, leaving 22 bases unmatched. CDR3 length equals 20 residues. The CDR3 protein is CASSYRPTRASGTIRDTQYF. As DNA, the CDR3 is TGTGCCAGCAGTTATCGCCCCACTCGGGCTAGCGGGACGATAAGGGATACGCAGTATTTT.

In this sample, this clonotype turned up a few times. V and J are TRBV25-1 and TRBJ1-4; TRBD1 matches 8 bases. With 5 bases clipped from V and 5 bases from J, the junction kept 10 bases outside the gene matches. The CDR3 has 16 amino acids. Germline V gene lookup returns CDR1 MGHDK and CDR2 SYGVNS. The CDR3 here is CASSSPPGQANEKLFF. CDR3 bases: TGTGCCAGCAGTTCCCCCCCGGGACAGGCCAATGAAAAACTGTTTTTT.

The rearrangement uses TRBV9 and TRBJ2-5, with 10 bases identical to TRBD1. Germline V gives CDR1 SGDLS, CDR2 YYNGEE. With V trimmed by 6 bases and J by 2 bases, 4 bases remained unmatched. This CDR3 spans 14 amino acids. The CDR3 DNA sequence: TGTGCCAGCACCTCGGGACAGGGGCAAGAGACCCAGTACTTC. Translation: CASTSGQGQETQYF. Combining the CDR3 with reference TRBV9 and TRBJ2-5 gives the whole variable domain DSGVTQTPKHLITATGQRVTLRCSPRSGDLSVYWYQQSLDQGLQFLIQYYNGEERAKGNILERFSAQQFPDLHSELNLSSLELGDSALYFCASTSGQGQETQYFGPGTRLLVL.

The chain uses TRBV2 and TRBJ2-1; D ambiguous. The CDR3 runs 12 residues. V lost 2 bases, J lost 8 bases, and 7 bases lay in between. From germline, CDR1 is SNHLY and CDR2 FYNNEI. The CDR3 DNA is TGTGCCAGCAGTGAAAGTATGGATGAGCAGTTCTTC. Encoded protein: CASSESMDEQFF.

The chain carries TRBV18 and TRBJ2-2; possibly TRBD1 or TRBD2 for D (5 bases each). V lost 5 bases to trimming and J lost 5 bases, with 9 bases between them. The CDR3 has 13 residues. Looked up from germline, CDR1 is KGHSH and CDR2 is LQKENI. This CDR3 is CASSKGRTGELFF. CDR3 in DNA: TGTGCCAGCTCAAAGGGGAGAACCGGGGAGCTGTTTTTT.

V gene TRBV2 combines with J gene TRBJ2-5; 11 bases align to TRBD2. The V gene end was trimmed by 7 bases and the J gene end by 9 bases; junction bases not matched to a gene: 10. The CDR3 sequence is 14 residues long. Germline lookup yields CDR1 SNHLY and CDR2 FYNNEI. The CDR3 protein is CASKIAGGPAAQYF. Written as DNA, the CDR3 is TGTGCCAGCAAAATAGCGGGAGGGCCAGCGGCCCAGTACTTC. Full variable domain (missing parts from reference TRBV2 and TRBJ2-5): EPEVTQTPSHQVTQMGQEVILRCVPISNHLYFYWYRQILGQKVEFLVSFYNNEISEKSEIFDDQFSVERPDGSNFTLKIRSTKLEDSAMYFCASKIAGGPAAQYFGPGTRLLVL.